This T cell receptor (beta chain) is from a study of blood T cell repertoires in COVID-19. Study-wide background: Sample material is recorded as cDNA or gDNA derived from T cells, B-cell-depleted T cells, or PBMCs.

Trimming at V came to 3 bases and at J to 3 bases, leaving 11 bases not matched to a gene. Germline V lookup: CDR1 DFQATT, CDR2 SNEGSKA (reference sequence). The CDR3 has 16 residues. Produced via immunoSEQ multiplex PCR; TCRdb's table is partial and in-frame only. The sample gives about 240,000 clones, around 86% of which show up once; about 12% is in the top ten. The sequence was obtained from a man older than 75 with acute or convalescent COVID-19. The chain recombines TRBV20-1 with TRBJ2-3; 8 nucleotides align to TRBD1. Input material: peripheral blood. The CDR3 sequence: CSASQGAAEPTDTQYF. CDR3 nucleotide sequence: TGCAGTGCTAGTCAGGGGGCCGCCGAACCTACAGATACGCAGTATTTT.